A single sample gave rise to the 6 T cell receptor beta chains below, sequenced in a study of Ad26.COV2.S vaccination and SARS-CoV-2 variants. TCRdb keeps only in-frame clones here, not all; method: immunoSEQ multiplex PCR. This table holds 300,000 to 350,000 clones, almost 90% found once. Treatment of the sample: about 20 received Ad26.COV2.S at low or high dose, single or two shots; 5 received placebo; per-sample allocation not given. Following the first vaccine or placebo injection, samples were taken on day 63. The input for sequencing was peripheral blood, taken in a trial of Ad26.COV2.S vaccine versus placebo. These receptors all come from a person aged 18-65 years who received the Ad26.COV2.S COVID-19 vaccine or a placebo.

Only a few counts were recorded for this clone. The chain is built from TRBV5-1 and TRBJ1-1; D ambiguous. The CDR3 sequence is 17 residues long. CDR1 SGHRS and CDR2 YFSETQ come from the germline V gene. Trimming removed 3 bases at V and 0 bases at J, with 18 bases between. CDR3 DNA: TGCGCCAGCAGCTCCCTGTGGGCAGGCTCAATGAACACTGAAGCTTTCTTT. Translating gives CASSSLWAGSMNTEAFF.

In this sample, this clone turned up once. J is TRBJ2-5 and V is TRBV12-3 or TRBV12-4; TRBD2 aligns across 8 bases. The V gene end was trimmed by 4 bases and the J gene end by 6 bases; junction bases not matched to a gene: 4. The CDR3 extends over 13 amino acids. The chain's CDR3 is CASSWTSRKTQYF. CDR3 in DNA: TGTGCCAGCAGTTGGACTAGCCGGAAGACCCAGTACTTC.

The chain uses TRBV4-1 and TRBJ2-1; no definite D call. Trimming cost V 1 base and J 7 bases, with 14 bases left between them. This CDR3 region has 15 residues. CDR1 is MGHRA, CDR2 YSYEKL, per germline. CDR3 protein: CASSQVGISLNEQFF. The DNA of the CDR3 is TGCGCCAGCAGCCAAGTTGGGATATCCCTAAATGAGCAGTTCTTC.

The chain uses TRBV6-5 and TRBJ1-5; D is possibly TRBD1 (6 bases). The V end was cut by 6 bases, the J end by 0 bases, with 12 bases between. CDR1 MNHEY and CDR2 SVGAGI come from the germline V gene. This CDR3 is 15 amino acids long. CDR3 DNA sequence: TGTGCCAGCAGACCTCAGGGGACTAGCAATCAGCCCCAGCATTTT. Translated, it gives CASRPQGTSNQPQHF.

J is TRBJ2-7 and V is TRBV5-4; no clear D gene. Germline CDR1 is SGHNT and CDR2 is YYREEE (reference sequence). The CDR3 loop spans 14 amino acids. Trimming shortened V by 0 bases and J by 0 bases, and 7 bases separated the two germline ends. CDR3 sequence (DNA): TGTGCCAGCAGCTTGGACAGCAGCTCCTACGAGCAGTACGTC. Its translation: CASSLDSSSYEQYV.

The genes are TRBV30 and TRBJ2-7; a weak D match, TRBD2 (6 bases). The CDR3 has 13 amino acids. Germline V lookup: CDR1 GTSNPN, CDR2 SVGIG (reference sequence). The germline V and J ends were trimmed by 1 base and 3 bases, with 10 bases remaining between them. In DNA, the CDR3 is TGTGCCTGGAGTGCCGGGACTCTCTACGAGCAGTACGTC. This codes for CAWSAGTLYEQYV.